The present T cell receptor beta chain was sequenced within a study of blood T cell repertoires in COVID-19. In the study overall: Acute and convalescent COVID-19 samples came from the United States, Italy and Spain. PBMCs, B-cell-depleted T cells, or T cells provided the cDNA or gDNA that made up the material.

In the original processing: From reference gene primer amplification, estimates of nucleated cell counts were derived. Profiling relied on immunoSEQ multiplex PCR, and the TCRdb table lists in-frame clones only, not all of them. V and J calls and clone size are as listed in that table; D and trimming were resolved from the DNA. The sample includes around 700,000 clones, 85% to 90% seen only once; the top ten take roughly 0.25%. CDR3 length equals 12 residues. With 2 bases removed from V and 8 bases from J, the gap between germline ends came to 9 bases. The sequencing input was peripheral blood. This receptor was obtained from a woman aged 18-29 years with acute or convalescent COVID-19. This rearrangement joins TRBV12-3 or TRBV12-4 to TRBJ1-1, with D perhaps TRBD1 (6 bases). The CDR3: CASSLRGNEAFF. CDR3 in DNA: TGTGCCAGCAGTTTAAGGGGGAACGAAGCTTTCTTT.